Each of the 17 T cell receptor beta chains below was sequenced from the same sample in a study of cytomegalovirus exposure and HLA in healthy donors. PCR employed 60 Vbeta and 13 Jbeta primers. Profiling relied on immunoSEQ multiplex PCR, and the TCRdb table lists in-frame clones only, not all of them. The repertoire consists of roughly 160,000 clones, with 70% to 80% occurring once and the leading ten covering over 1.1%. The sequencing input was PBMCs. Every receptor here comes from a man between 60 and 75 years old in good health and CMV-seronegative.

This clone was picked up a small number of times. The V and J genes are TRBV7-2 and TRBJ2-1; 12 bases fit TRBD2. Germline V lookup: CDR1 SGHTA, CDR2 FQGNSA. The ends lost 5 bases at V and 9 bases at J; junction bases unmatched: 8. CDR3 length equals 15 residues. The DNA of the CDR3 is TGTGCCAGCAGCGCTTCTAGCGGGGGGGCCGTTGAGCAGTTCTTC. Translated: CASSASSGGAVEQFF.

The J gene is TRBJ1-1, the V gene TRBV5-1; no firm D call. CDR3 length equals 14 residues. V shed 4 bases and J shed 1 base, with 11 bases lying between them. Germline assignment: CDR1 SGHRS and CDR2 YFSETQ. The CDR3 sequence: CASSPGNKNTEAFF. As DNA, the CDR3 is TGCGCCAGCAGCCCGGGTAATAAGAACACTGAAGCTTTCTTT.

This chain connects TRBV2 to TRBJ1-5; D is possibly TRBD1 (5 bases). V shed 3 bases and J shed 3 bases, with 15 bases lying between them. The CDR3 is 16 residues long. The germline gives CDR1 SNHLY, CDR2 FYNNEI. The CDR3 DNA sequence: TGTGCCAGCAGTGAGCCTTCTTGGGGCGTCAATCAGCCCCAGCATTTT. Translating gives CASSEPSWGVNQPQHF.

Details on this clone: The same CDR3 can be traced to other DNA sequences in this sample. This rearrangement joins TRBV7-6 to TRBJ2-5; no firm D call. Germline assignment: CDR1 SGHVS and CDR2 FNYEAQ. The CDR3 runs 13 residues. Trimming removed 2 bases at V and 2 bases at J, with 6 bases between. The CDR3 is CASSLSGQETQYF. The CDR3 region has the DNA TGTGCCAGCAGCTTATCCGGGCAAGAGACCCAGTACTTC.

This chain uses TRBV18 with TRBJ1-3; D perhaps matches TRBD1 (6 bases). The CDR3 is 15 residues long. Trimming pared 3 bases from V and 3 bases from J, leaving 12 bases between. Germline CDR1 reads KGHSH; CDR2 reads LQKENI. CDR3 sequence: CASSPQTGNGNTIYF. Here the CDR3 DNA reads TGTGCCAGCTCACCTCAAACAGGGAATGGAAACACCATATATTTT.

The CDR3 DNA is TGTGCCAGTAGTTCAACCCCAGGGCTAAGCTCCTACAATGAGCAGTTCTTC. Its protein is CASSSTPGLSSYNEQFF. The chain has TRBV19 and TRBJ2-1; a weak D match, TRBD1 (5 bases). The CDR3 spans 17 residues. Trimming removed 5 bases at V and 0 bases at J, with 17 bases between. CDR1 is LNHDA, CDR2 SQIVND, per germline (reference sequence).

With regard to this clone: One end of the junction is discordant with germline, which a read error may explain. Other DNA sequences within the sample encode an identical CDR3. J is TRBJ2-5 and V is TRBV6-4; 7 nucleotides line up with TRBD1. CDR1 MRHNA and CDR2 SNTAGT come from the germline V gene. The CDR3 is 14 amino acids. The CDR3, as DNA: TGCGCCAGCAGTGAGAAGCCAGGGGGAGAGACCCAGTACTTC. It translates to CASSEKPGGETQYF.

The sample holds a few counts of this clone. The V and J genes are TRBV11-2 and TRBJ2-7; 7 nucleotides agree with TRBD2. The trim removed 7 bases at V and 6 bases at J, leaving 12 bases unmatched. CDR3 length: 14 amino acids. Germline CDR1 SGHAT, CDR2 FQNNGV. CDR3 sequence reads: CASTGAGTISEQYF. DNA of the CDR3: TGTGCCAGCACTGGAGCGGGAACTATTTCCGAGCAGTACTTC.

This clone was detected once. The V gene is TRBV27, the J gene TRBJ2-7; D perhaps matches TRBD2 (6 bases). The V gene lost 6 bases and the J gene lost 0 bases, with 9 bases spanning the gap. The CDR3 extends over 13 amino acids. Germline V gene sequence: CDR1 MNHEY, CDR2 SMNVEV (reference sequence). CDR3 sequence reads: CASRRGYSYEQYF. The DNA of the CDR3 is TGTGCCAGCAGGCGGGGCTACTCCTACGAGCAGTACTTC.

This clone was recorded only once. The chain couples TRBV15 to TRBJ2-7; 8 bases agree with TRBD2. Germline V gene data show CDR1 as LNHNV and CDR2 as YYDKDF (reference sequence). V lost 3 bases, J lost 4 bases, and 8 bases stayed unmatched. The CDR3 spans 15 residues. CDR3 region: CATSRGSGTFYEQYF. CDR3 DNA: TGTGCCACCAGCAGGGGTAGCGGGACCTTTTACGAGCAGTACTTC.

To note about this clone: Other nucleotide sequences in the sample specify the same CDR3. The V call is TRBV6-5, the J call TRBJ2-2; D possibly corresponds to TRBD2 (5 bases). The V gene's germline CDR1 is MNHEY and CDR2 SVGAGI. The ends were cut back, 6 bases at V and 1 base at J, with 12 bases in the middle. CDR3 size: 15 residues. The CDR3 region has the DNA TGTGCCAGCAGACATACTCGGGAGAACACCGGGGAGCTGTTTTTT. This codes for CASRHTRENTGELFF.

The J gene is TRBJ2-3, the V gene TRBV20-1; no firm D call. Germline CDR1 DFQATT, CDR2 SNEGSKA (reference sequence). With 3 bases removed from V and 6 bases from J, the gap between germline ends came to 7 bases. The length of the CDR3 is 11 residues. The CDR3 coding sequence is TGCAGTGCTAGCCCAGTGGATACGCAGTATTTT. Translating gives CSASPVDTQYF.

The chain employs TRBV30 and TRBJ2-1, with 13 bases lining up with TRBD2. Germline loops: CDR1 GTSNPN, CDR2 SVGIG (reference sequence). The J segment lost 10 bases and the V segment lost 1 base, leaving 4 bases of the junction unmatched. This CDR3 is 14 amino acids long. The DNA of the CDR3 is TGTGCCTGGAGTGGACTAGCGGGGGGAGGGGAGCAGTTCTTC. Its translation is CAWSGLAGGGEQFF.

The chain is built from TRBV5-1 and TRBJ2-7; TRBD2 might be the D (6 bases). Trimming shortened V by 0 bases and J by 2 bases, and 12 bases separated the two germline ends. Germline V gives CDR1 SGHRS, CDR2 YFSETQ. The CDR3 is made up of 15 amino acids. The DNA of the CDR3 is TGCGCCAGCAGCTTGGAGGGAGGCTCAGCCTACGAGCAGTACTTC. Translating gives CASSLEGGSAYEQYF.

As regards this clone: A junction end diverges from the germline sequence, so it may reflect a read error. This sequence joins TRBV7-9 and TRBJ2-2; tentatively, D is TRBD2 (6 bases). This CDR3 contains 13 residues. The germline V gene encodes CDR1 SEHNR and CDR2 FQNEAQ (reference sequence). In nucleotides, the CDR3 is TGTTCCAGCAGCTCAGTCGGGAGCGGGGAGCTGTTTTTT. As protein: CSSSSVGSGELFF.

The chain has TRBV10-3 and TRBJ2-7; 10 bases match TRBD2. The V segment lost 2 bases and the J segment 3 bases; nucleotides outside the gene matches: 7. Germline CDR1 and CDR2: ENHRY and SYGVKD. The length of the CDR3 is 16 residues. Written as DNA, the CDR3 is TGTGCCATCAGTGAGCTTCGGTCTAGCGGGAGCTACGAGCAGTACTTC. Translation gives CAISELRSSGSYEQYF.

This chain connects TRBV27 to TRBJ1-5; D unclear. In germline, CDR1 is MNHEY, CDR2 SMNVEV (reference sequence). V was shortened by 5 bases and J by 5 bases, with 4 bases between the two germline ends. This CDR3 has 11 residues. CDR3 DNA: TGTGCCAGCAGTCCTTATCAGCCCCAGCATTTT. This encodes CASSPYQPQHF.